This TCR beta chain came from a study of PD-1 blockade in classical Hodgkin lymphoma. Study-level information: Treatment was intravenous nivolumab, 3 mg/kg every 2 weeks, until progression. Study conclusions and caveats: Compared with baseline, CD4+ but not CD8+ TCR diversity had risen significantly by C4D1. Relapsed/refractory patients reportedly had the lowest baseline TCR diversity, below newly diagnosed patients, who were below healthy donors. For complete responders, baseline diversity was comparable to that of newly diagnosed patients.

Each and every patient relapsed after autologous stem cell transplantation, and patients got differing brentuximab vedotin exposure. CDR3 size: 13 residues. Germline loops: CDR1 SGHRS, CDR2 YFSETQ. V lost 4 bases and J lost 4, with 12 bases in between. As to this clone: Antigen specificity is unknown.

Profiling relied on immunoSEQ multiplex PCR, and the TCRdb table lists in-frame clones only, not all of them. The sample lists 150,000 or so clones, under 85% occurring once. The clonotype comes from a human donor with classical Hodgkin lymphoma. This chain connects TRBV5-1 to TRBJ2-7; D is possibly TRBD1 or TRBD2 (5 bases each). Material: peripheral blood mononuclear cells (PBMCs), obtained before the second cycle of nivolumab. The CDR3 DNA reads TGCGCCAGCAGCCCGGGACGGATATACGAGCAGTACTTC. Translated, it gives CASSPGRIYEQYF.